The entry that follows covers one T cell receptor (beta chain) sequence. The sample originates from a study of cytomegalovirus exposure and HLA in healthy donors. Primers: 60 Vbeta forward and 13 Jbeta reverse. Some clones are missing from TCRdb's copy, which holds only in-frame ones; the method was immunoSEQ multiplex PCR. The sample lists approximately 100,000 clones, 75% to 90% occurring once. The CDR3 runs 17 residues. Trimming pared 4 bases from V and 0 bases from J, leaving 16 bases between. Germline assignment: CDR1 MGHRA and CDR2 YSYEKL. The TCR comes from a man aged 25-45 years in good health and CMV-seronegative. This rearrangement joins TRBV4-1 to TRBJ2-1, with D unclear. The sample comprised PBMCs. The chain's CDR3 is CASSRVLDRSSYNEQFF. The CDR3 DNA is TGCGCCAGCAGCCGCGTACTCGACCGGAGCTCCTACAATGAGCAGTTCTTC.